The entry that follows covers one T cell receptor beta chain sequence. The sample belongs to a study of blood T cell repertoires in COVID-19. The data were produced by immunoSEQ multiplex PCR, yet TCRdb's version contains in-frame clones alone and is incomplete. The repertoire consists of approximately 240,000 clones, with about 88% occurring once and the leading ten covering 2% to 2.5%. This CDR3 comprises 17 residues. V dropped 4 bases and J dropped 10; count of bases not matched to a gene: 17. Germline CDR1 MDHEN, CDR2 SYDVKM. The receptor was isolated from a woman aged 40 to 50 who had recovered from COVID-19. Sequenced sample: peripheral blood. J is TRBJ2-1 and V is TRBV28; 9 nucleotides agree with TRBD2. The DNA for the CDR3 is TGTGCCAGCAGTTCAGGGACTAGCCCCAGGGCTTATATGGAGCAGTTCTTC. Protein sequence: CASSSGTSPRAYMEQFF.